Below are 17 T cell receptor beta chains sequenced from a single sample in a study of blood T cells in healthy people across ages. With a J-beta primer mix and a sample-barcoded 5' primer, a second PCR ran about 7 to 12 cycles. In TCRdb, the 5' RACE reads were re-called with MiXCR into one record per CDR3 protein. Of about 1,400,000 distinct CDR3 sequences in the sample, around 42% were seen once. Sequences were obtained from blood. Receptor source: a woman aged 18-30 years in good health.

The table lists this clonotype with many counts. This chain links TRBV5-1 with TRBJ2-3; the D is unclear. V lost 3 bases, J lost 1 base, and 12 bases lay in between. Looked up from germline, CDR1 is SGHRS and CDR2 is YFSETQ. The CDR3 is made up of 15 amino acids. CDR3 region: CASSSGDQRTDTQYF. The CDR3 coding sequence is TGCGCCAGCAGCTCCGGCGACCAACGCACAGATACGCAGTATTTT.

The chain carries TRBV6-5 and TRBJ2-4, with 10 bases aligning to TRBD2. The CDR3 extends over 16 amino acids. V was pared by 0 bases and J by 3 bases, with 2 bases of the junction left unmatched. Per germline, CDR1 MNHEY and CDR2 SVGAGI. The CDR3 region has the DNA TGTGCCAGCAGTTACTCGGCTAGCGGGGGCAAAAACATTCAGTACTTC. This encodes CASSYSASGGKNIQYF.

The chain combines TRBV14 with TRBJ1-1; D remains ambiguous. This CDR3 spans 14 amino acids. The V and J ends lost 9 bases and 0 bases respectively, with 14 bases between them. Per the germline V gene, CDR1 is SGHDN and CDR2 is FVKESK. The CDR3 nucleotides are TGTGCCAGTTCCCGTGTCCAGCTGAACACTGAAGCTTTCTTT. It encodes CASSRVQLNTEAFF.

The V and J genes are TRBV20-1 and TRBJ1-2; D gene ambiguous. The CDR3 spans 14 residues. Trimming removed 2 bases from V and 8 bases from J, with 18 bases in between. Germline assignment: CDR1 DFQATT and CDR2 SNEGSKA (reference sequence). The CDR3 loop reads CSARHPKHGQGYTF. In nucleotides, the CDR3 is TGCAGTGCTAGACATCCCAAACATGGGCAGGGCTACACCTTC.

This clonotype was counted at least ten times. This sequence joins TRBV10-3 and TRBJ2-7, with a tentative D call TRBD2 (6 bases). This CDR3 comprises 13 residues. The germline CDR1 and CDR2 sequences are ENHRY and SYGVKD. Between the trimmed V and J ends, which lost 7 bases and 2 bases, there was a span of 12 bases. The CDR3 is CAITHSGAYEQYF. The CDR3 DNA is TGTGCCATCACCCACTCGGGGGCCTACGAGCAGTACTTC.

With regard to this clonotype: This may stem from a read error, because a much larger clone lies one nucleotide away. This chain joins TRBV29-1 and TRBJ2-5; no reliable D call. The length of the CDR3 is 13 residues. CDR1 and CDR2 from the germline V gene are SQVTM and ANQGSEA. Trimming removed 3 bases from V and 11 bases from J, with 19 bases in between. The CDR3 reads CSVDYVLPNEQYF. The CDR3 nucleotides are TGCAGCGTTGATTACGTGCTACCGAATGAGCAGTACTTC.

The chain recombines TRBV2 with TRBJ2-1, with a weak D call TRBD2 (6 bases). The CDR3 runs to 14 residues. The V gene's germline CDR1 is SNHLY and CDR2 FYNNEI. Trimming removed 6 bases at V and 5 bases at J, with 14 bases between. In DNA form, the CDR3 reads TGTGCCAGCAGCGACCGGGACTTCGACAATGAGCAGTTCTTC. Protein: CASSDRDFDNEQFF.

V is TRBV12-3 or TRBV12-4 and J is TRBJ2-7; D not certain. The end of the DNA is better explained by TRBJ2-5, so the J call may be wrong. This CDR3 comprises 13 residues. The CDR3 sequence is CASSVEIGETQYF. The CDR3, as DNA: TGTGCCAGCAGTGTTGAGATCGGGGAGACCCAGTACTTC.

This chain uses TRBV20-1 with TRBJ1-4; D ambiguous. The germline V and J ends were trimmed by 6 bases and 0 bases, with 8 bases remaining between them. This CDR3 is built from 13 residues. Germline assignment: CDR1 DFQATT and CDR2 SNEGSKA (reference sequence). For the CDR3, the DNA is TGCAGTGCCGCCGGGACAACTAATGAAAAACTGTTTTTT. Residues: CSAAGTTNEKLFF.

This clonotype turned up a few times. This CDR3 reads CASSYTPRTGSHLAFF. CDR3 in DNA: TGTGCCAGCAGCTACACGCCACGGACAGGTTCACACCTGGCTTTCTTT. The chain couples TRBV3-1 to TRBJ1-1; TRBD1 aligns across 7 bases. Looked up from germline, CDR1 is LGHDT and CDR2 is YNNKEL (reference sequence). After removal of 5 bases from V and 11 bases from J, the junction contained 20 bases not matched to a gene. CDR3 length: 16 amino acids.

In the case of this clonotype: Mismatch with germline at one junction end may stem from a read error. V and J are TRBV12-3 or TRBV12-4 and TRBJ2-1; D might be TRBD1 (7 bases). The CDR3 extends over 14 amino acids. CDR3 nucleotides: TGTGCCGGCAGTGGGGGGACAGAGAACAATGAGCAGTTCTTC. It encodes CAGSGGTENNEQFF.

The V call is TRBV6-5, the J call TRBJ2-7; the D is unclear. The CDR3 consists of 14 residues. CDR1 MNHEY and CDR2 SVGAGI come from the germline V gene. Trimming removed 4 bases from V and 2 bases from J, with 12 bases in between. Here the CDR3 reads CASSLQERTYEQYF. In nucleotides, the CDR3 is TGTGCCAGCAGTTTGCAGGAAAGAACCTACGAGCAGTACTTC.

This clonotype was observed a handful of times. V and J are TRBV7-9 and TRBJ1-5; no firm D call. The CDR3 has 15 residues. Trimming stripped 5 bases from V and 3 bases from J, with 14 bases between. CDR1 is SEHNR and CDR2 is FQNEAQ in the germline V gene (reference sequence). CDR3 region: CASSPTGSSNQPQHF. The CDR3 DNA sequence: TGTGCCAGCAGCCCAACGGGCAGCTCCAATCAGCCCCAGCATTTT. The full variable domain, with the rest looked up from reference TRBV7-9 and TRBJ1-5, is DTGVSQNPRHKITKRGQNVTFRCDPISEHNRLYWYRQTLGQGPEFLTYFQNEAQLEKSRLLSDRFSAERPKGSFSTLEIQRTEQGDSAMYLCASSPTGSSNQPQHFGDGTRLSIL.

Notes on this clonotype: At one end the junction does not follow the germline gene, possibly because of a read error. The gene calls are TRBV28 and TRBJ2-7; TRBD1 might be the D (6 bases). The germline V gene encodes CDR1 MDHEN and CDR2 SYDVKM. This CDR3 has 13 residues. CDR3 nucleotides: TGTGCCAGCACCCGACAGGAGAGATACGAGCAGAACTTC. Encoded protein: CASTRQERYEQNF.

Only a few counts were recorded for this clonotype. The CDR3 loop is CASSLELHTQYF. The CDR3 region has the DNA TGCGCCAGCAGCTTGGAACTCCATACGCAGTATTTT. J is TRBJ2-3 and V is TRBV5-1; D is unresolved. From germline, CDR1 is SGHRS and CDR2 YFSETQ. V lost 0 bases, J lost 7 bases, and 6 bases lay in between. The CDR3 is made up of 12 amino acids.

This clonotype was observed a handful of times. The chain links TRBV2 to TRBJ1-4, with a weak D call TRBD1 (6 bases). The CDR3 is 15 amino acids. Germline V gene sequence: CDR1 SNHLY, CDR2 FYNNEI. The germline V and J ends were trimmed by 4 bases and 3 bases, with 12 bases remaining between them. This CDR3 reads CASSVAGAANEKLFF. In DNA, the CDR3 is TGTGCCAGCAGTGTGGCAGGGGCTGCTAATGAAAAACTGTTTTTT.

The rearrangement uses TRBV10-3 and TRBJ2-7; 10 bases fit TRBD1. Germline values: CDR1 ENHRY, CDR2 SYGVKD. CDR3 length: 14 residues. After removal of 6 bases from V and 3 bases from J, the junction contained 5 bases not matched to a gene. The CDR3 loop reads CAIRVGTGDYEQYF. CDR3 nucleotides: TGTGCCATCAGGGTGGGGACAGGGGACTACGAGCAGTACTTC.